Below are 14 T cell receptor beta chains sequenced from a single sample in a study of CD8 T cells in ankylosing spondylitis. No antigen has been identified for these receptors. The study's findings and limits: Apparently characteristic of ankylosing spondylitis blood was a TCR beta motif (fewer than 10 highly homologous variants).

In TCRdb, the 5' RACE reads were re-called with MiXCR into one record per CDR3 protein. The sample carries 670,000 or so distinct CDR3 sequences, 15% to 20% recorded once. The sequencing sample was made of blood, either unsorted or a sorted T cell fraction (not recorded which). These receptor sequences come from a male donor with ankylosing spondylitis.

The CDR3 DNA sequence: TGCAGTGCTCCAACCGGAGTCACCAATCAGCCCCAGCATTTT. This sequence encodes CSAPTGVTNQPQHF. The chain links TRBV20-1 to TRBJ1-5; D unresolved. Looked up from germline, CDR1 is DFQATT and CDR2 is SNEGSKA (reference sequence). There are 14 residues in the CDR3. Trimming shortened V by 5 bases and J by 3 bases, and 14 bases separated the two germline ends.

The CDR3 DNA reads as TGTGCCAGCAGCGCTAGACAAGAGACCCAGTACTTC. Residues: CASSARQETQYF. The rearrangement uses TRBV2 and TRBJ2-5; D unresolved. The CDR3 totals 12 residues. Trimming shortened V by 6 bases and J by 2 bases, and 7 bases separated the two germline ends. Germline-derived CDR1 and CDR2 are SNHLY and FYNNEI.

Here the CDR3 reads CASSLGVGSSYEQYF. In DNA, the CDR3 is TGTGCCAGCAGCTTAGGCGTAGGCAGCTCCTACGAGCAGTACTTC. V is TRBV13 and J is TRBJ2-7, with D uncertain. The germline V and J ends were trimmed by 0 bases and 0 bases, with 9 bases remaining between them. Germline values: CDR1 PRHDT, CDR2 FYEKMQ (reference sequence). There are 15 residues in the CDR3.

The V gene is TRBV18, the J gene TRBJ1-1; the D is unclear. Germline loops: CDR1 KGHSH, CDR2 LQKENI. The CDR3 is 16 residues long. The V gene lost 0 bases and the J gene lost 1 base, with 12 bases spanning the gap. This chain's CDR3 is CASSPPFPTANTEAFF. Written as DNA, the CDR3 is TGTGCCAGCTCACCACCATTCCCGACCGCGAACACTGAAGCTTTCTTT.

A few counts support this clonotype. V and J are TRBV28 and TRBJ1-2; D is undetermined. Trimming cost V 8 bases and J 2 bases, with 6 bases left between them. The CDR3 covers 11 residues. Germline V gives CDR1 MDHEN, CDR2 SYDVKM. CDR3 loop: CASELNYGYTF. Written as DNA, the CDR3 is TGTGCCAGCGAGCTAAACTATGGCTACACCTTC.

The CDR3 DNA follows: TGTGCCAGCAGTGAATATAATGGGGGGCTGGGAGATACGCAGTATTTT. Translation: CASSEYNGGLGDTQYF. The V gene is TRBV25-1, the J gene TRBJ2-3; D may be TRBD1 or TRBD2 (6 bases each). From germline, CDR1 is MGHDK and CDR2 SYGVNS. The CDR3 contains 16 residues. V was cut by 0 bases and J by 5 bases, with 15 bases left in between.

This clonotype was recorded a few times. The chain combines TRBV20-1 with TRBJ1-2; 7 bases fit TRBD1. The germline CDR1 and CDR2 sequences are DFQATT and SNEGSKA (reference sequence). The CDR3 has 16 amino acids. With 6 bases clipped from V and 0 bases from J, the junction kept 13 bases outside the gene matches. CDR3 sequence: CSAPGQVVEANYGYTF. The DNA of the CDR3 is TGCAGTGCCCCCGGACAGGTTGTAGAAGCTAACTATGGCTACACCTTC.

The chain links TRBV7-3 to TRBJ2-7; tentatively, D is TRBD1 (5 bases). Trimming removed 5 bases at V and 0 bases at J, with 17 bases between. CDR1 is SGHTA and CDR2 is FQGTGA in the germline V gene. CDR3 length: 16 residues. In DNA form, the CDR3 reads TGTGCCAGCAGCCCCCTAGGAGTAGGGGTCTCCTACGAGCAGTACTTC. Translated: CASSPLGVGVSYEQYF.

Many counts were recorded for this clonotype. One junction end disagrees with the germline gene, perhaps due to a read error. The chain uses TRBV29-1 and TRBJ2-5, with D hard to call. The CDR3 totals 12 residues. Per germline, CDR1 SQVTM and CDR2 ANQGSEA. The CDR3 reads CSVAQYQDTQYF. As DNA, the CDR3 is TGCAGCGTCGCCCAGTACCAAGATACCCAGTACTTC.

This clonotype was recorded a few times. V gene TRBV29-1 combines with J gene TRBJ2-7, with D possibly TRBD1 on 6 matching bases. CDR3 size: 11 residues. The V end lost 7 bases, the J end lost 4 bases, and 11 bases lay between the germline ends. CDR1 is SQVTM and CDR2 is ANQGSEA in the germline V gene. The CDR3 coding sequence is TGCAGCGGTGGACAGAAGTACGAGCAGTACTTC. Protein product: CSGGQKYEQYF.

This clonotype was picked up a small number of times. CDR3 sequence (DNA): TGCGCCAGCAGCCACGCGGGGGCGACTGAAGCTTTCTTT. Translation: CASSHAGATEAFF. V gene TRBV4-3 combines with J gene TRBJ1-1; possible D gene TRBD1, 6 bases. The CDR3 runs to 13 residues. The V gene lost 3 bases and the J gene lost 5 bases, with 10 bases spanning the gap. The germline CDR1 and CDR2 sequences are LGHNA and YSLEER.

This rearrangement joins TRBV5-1 to TRBJ2-7; 7 bases agree with TRBD1. Per germline, CDR1 SGHRS and CDR2 YFSETQ. V lost 1 base and J lost 5; bases outside the gene matches: 3. The CDR3 is 13 residues long. CDR3 amino acids: CASSLTGDHEQYF. Here the CDR3 DNA reads TGCGCCAGCAGCTTGACAGGGGACCACGAGCAGTACTTC.

Only a few counts were recorded for this clonotype. The chain employs TRBV15 and TRBJ1-2; TRBD1 might be the D (5 bases). Trimming shortened V by 1 base and J by 8 bases, and 11 bases separated the two germline ends. Per germline, CDR1 LNHNV and CDR2 YYDKDF (reference sequence). The CDR3 has 13 residues. The CDR3 nucleotides are TGTGCCACCAGCAGAGGAGGGGTGAGCGGCTACACCTTC. Translating it yields CATSRGGVSGYTF.

This clonotype was picked up a small number of times. The chain carries TRBV20-1 and TRBJ2-5; D not resolved. V was trimmed by 5 bases and J by 3 bases, leaving 7 bases between them. Germline CDR1 is DFQATT and CDR2 is SNEGSKA (reference sequence). There are 11 residues in the CDR3. The CDR3, as DNA: TGCAGTGCTGGGGTGGAAGAGACCCAGTACTTC. It specifies CSAGVEETQYF.